A selection of T cell receptor beta chains follows, all from one sample in a study of T cells in Graves' hyperthyroidism and ophthalmopathy. Each CDR3 protein gets one entry after TCRdb re-called the multiplex PCR reads with MiXCR. The table shows some 600,000 distinct CDR3 sequences, with over 11% occurring only once. The sequencing sample was made of blood. Receptors were obtained from a young woman with Graves' hyperthyroidism that later progressed to Graves' ophthalmopathy. Both conserved end residues are part of each CDR3. The D gene is left open where the match is weak. Clone size, where shown, is once, few, many, or a class for clones that have expanded.

CDR3,DNA,D,J,size,V
CSVGASGANVLTF,TGCAGCGTTGGAGCTTCTGGGGCCAACGTCCTGACTTTC,-,TRBJ2-6,-,TRBV29-1
CASSLTDSLSNYGYTF,TGTGCCAGCAGTTTGACAGATAGCCTTTCTAACTATGGCTACACCTTC,-,TRBJ1-2,many,TRBV12-3/TRBV12-4
CASSFWEGEASSYEQYF,TGCGCCAGCAGCTTCTGGGAAGGGGAGGCAAGCTCCTACGAGCAGTACTTC,-,TRBJ2-7,many,TRBV5-1
CASSYLRVLNTEAFF,TGTGCCAGCAGTTATTTGAGGGTTCTGAACACTGAAGCTTTCTTT,-,TRBJ1-1,few,TRBV6-9
CASSFSGTAGLRVTEAFF,TGTGCCAGCAGCTTCAGCGGGACAGCCGGTTTGCGAGTCACTGAAGCTTTCTTT,TRBD1,TRBJ1-1,many,TRBV7-2
CSARVGTAMGQPLHF,TGCAGTGCTAGAGTAGGGACAGCTATGGGTCAGCCCCTGCATTTT,TRBD1,TRBJ1-5,-,TRBV20-1
CASSYVARVERNTGAFF,TGTGCCAGCAGTTACGTCGCCAGGGTGGAGCGGAACACTGGAGCTTTCTTT,-,TRBJ1-1,many,TRBV6-5
CASSSPGQGDYEQYF,TGTGCCAGCAGTTCACCGGGACAGGGAGACTACGAGCAGTACTTC,TRBD1,TRBJ2-7,many,TRBV28
CASSLLEAGVYEQYF,TGTGCCAGCAGCTTGTTAGAAGCGGGAGTCTACGAGCAGTACTTC,TRBD2,TRBJ2-7,many,TRBV7-8
CASSTGLTNTGELFF,TGTGCCAGCAGCACCGGACTAACCAACACCGGGGAGCTGTTTTTT,-,TRBJ2-2,-,TRBV7-9
CAIRKGEGSSYNEQFF,TGTGCCATCAGAAAAGGAGAAGGAAGCTCCTACAATGAGCAGTTCTTC,-,TRBJ2-1,many,TRBV10-3
CASSLASPGLLSQPQHF,TGTGCCAGCAGCTTAGCGTCACCAGGGCTATTGAGTCAGCCCCAGCATTTT,-,TRBJ1-5,many,TRBV7-2
CASSEALAGGPREQFF,TGTGCCAGCAGTGAGGCCCTAGCGGGAGGGCCGAGGGAGCAGTTCTTC,TRBD2,TRBJ2-1,many,TRBV6-1
CASSLLVGLDYEQYF,TGTGCCAGCAGTTTATTAGTGGGACTTGACTACGAGCAGTACTTC,-,TRBJ2-7,many,TRBV28
CASSLSGNSYGYTF,TGTGCCAGCAGCTTGTCCGGGAACAGCTATGGCTACACCTTC,-,TRBJ1-2,many,TRBV7-9
CASSTWAGESSGANVLTF,TGTGCCAGCAGCACCTGGGCAGGTGAATCCTCTGGGGCCAACGTCCTGACTTTC,-,TRBJ2-6,many,TRBV6-1
CASSLALGASEQYF,TGTGCCAGCAGCTTAGCCCTGGGGGCAAGCGAGCAGTACTTC,-,TRBJ2-7,few,TRBV7-8
CAWSKYGLPGTEAFF,TGTGCCTGGAGTAAGTATGGTCTTCCGGGGACTGAAGCTTTCTTT,-,TRBJ1-1,-,TRBV30
CASSSAGTGDNSPLHF,TGTGCCAGCAGTTCAGCCGGGACAGGGGATAATTCACCCCTCCACTTT,TRBD1,TRBJ1-6,many,TRBV28
CSARLASADTQYF,TGCAGTGCTAGGCTAGCTAGCGCAGATACGCAGTATTTT,-,TRBJ2-3,many,TRBV20-1
CASSLSGTGGYEQYF,TGTGCCAGCAGCTTATCCGGGACAGGGGGCTACGAGCAGTACTTC,TRBD1,TRBJ2-7,many,TRBV7-2
CASSQDAGFDGYTF,TGTGCCAGCAGCCAAGATGCGGGTTTTGATGGCTACACCTTC,-,TRBJ1-2,-,TRBV4-2
CASSEQRLENTEAFF,TGTGCCAGCAGCGAACAGAGGCTCGAGAACACTGAAGCTTTCTTT,-,TRBJ1-1,-,TRBV7-9
CASSLGLDLNNEQFF,TGCGCCAGCAGCCTTGGACTAGATCTAAACAATGAGCAGTTCTTC,TRBD2,TRBJ2-1,many,TRBV4-1
CASSHGTGTNTGELFF,TGTGCCAGCAGCCACGGGACGGGGACTAACACCGGGGAGCTGTTTTTT,-,TRBJ2-2,-,TRBV7-3
CAISENGGHRGEQYF,TGTGCCATCAGTGAGAATGGAGGACACCGTGGTGAGCAGTACTTC,-,TRBJ2-7,-,TRBV10-3